A single TCR beta chain is shown here with its context. The data were produced by immunoSEQ multiplex PCR, yet TCRdb's version contains in-frame clones alone and is incomplete. The sample shows 350,000 to 450,000 clones, around 90% of them seen only once. The data belong to a study of control samples from healthy donors and cancer patients. Material for sequencing was PBMCs. The TCR sequence derives from a man in his forties with head and neck cancer.

CDR3 loop: CASSEASDRHSNQPQHF. The CDR3 coding sequence is TGTGCCAGCAGTGAAGCCTCGGACAGACATAGCAATCAGCCCCAGCATTTT. This sequence joins TRBV2 and TRBJ1-5; D possibly corresponds to TRBD1 (6 bases). The CDR3 loop spans 17 amino acids. With 0 bases removed from V and 0 bases from J, the gap between germline ends came to 12 bases. The germline V gene encodes CDR1 SNHLY and CDR2 FYNNEI.